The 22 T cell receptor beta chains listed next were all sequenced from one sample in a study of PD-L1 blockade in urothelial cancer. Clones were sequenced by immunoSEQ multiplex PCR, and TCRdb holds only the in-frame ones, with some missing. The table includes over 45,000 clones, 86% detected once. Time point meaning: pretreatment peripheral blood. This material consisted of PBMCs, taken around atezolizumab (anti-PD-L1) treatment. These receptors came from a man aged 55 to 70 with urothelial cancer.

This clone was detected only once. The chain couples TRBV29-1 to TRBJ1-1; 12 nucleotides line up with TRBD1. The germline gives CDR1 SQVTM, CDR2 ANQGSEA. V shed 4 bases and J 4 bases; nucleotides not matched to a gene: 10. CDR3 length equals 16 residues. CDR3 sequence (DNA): TGCAGCGTTGGAGGGACAGGGGGCGTATTCTCCACTGAAGCTTTCTTT. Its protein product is CSVGGTGGVFSTEAFF.

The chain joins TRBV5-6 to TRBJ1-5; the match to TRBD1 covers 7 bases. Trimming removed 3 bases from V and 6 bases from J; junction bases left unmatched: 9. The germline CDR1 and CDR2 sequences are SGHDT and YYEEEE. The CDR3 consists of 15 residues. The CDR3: CASSSQGRGFQPQHF. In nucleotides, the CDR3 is TGTGCCAGCAGCTCCCAGGGCAGGGGGTTTCAGCCCCAGCATTTT.

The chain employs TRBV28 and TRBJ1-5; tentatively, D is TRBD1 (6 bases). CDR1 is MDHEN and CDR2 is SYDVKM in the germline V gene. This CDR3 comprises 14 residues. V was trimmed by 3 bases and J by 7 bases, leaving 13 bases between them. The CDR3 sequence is CASSFRGAGQPQHF. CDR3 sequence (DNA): TGTGCCAGCAGTTTCCGGGGGGCTGGGCAGCCCCAGCATTTT.

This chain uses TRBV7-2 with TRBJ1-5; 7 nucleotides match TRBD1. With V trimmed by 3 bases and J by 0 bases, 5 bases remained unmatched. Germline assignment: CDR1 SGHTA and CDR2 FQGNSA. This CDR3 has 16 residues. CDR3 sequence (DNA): TGTGCCAGCAGCTTGCGCAGGGGGGATAGCAATCAGCCCCAGCATTTT. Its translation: CASSLRRGDSNQPQHF. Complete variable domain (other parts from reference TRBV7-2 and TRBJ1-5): GAGVSQSPSNKVTEKGKDVELRCDPISGHTALYWYRQSLGQGLEFLIYFQGNSAPDKSGLPSDRFSAERTGGSVSTLTIQRTQQEDSAVYLCASSLRRGDSNQPQHFGDGTRLSIL.

The CDR3 DNA sequence: TGTGCCAGCAGCTTTAGAGGGGGCCATAATTCACCCCTCCACTTT. Protein: CASSFRGGHNSPLHF. The chain has TRBV5-6 and TRBJ1-6; 7 bases are a match to TRBD1. CDR1 is SGHDT, CDR2 YYEEEE, per germline. The V segment lost 2 bases and the J segment 5 bases; nucleotides outside the gene matches: 4. The CDR3 extends over 15 amino acids.

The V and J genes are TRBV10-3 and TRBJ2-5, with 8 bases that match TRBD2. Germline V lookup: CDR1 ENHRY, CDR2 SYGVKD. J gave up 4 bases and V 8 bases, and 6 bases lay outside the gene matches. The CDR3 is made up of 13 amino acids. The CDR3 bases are TGTGCCATCGGCGGGCTAGCGGGAGAGACCCAGTACTTC. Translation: CAIGGLAGETQYF.

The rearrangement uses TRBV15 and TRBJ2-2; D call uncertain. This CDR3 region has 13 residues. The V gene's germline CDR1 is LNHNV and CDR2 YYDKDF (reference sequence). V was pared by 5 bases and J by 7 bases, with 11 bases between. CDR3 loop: CATSERLGGELFF. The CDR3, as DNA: TGTGCCACCAGCGAGAGGTTGGGCGGGGAGCTGTTTTTT.

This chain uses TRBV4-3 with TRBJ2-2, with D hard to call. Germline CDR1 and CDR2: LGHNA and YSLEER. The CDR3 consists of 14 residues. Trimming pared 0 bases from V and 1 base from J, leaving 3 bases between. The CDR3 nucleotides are TGCGCCAGCAGCCAAGAGCGGAACACCGGGGAGCTGTTTTTT. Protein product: CASSQERNTGELFF.

The CDR3 reads CASSQFYRGLTYEQYF. CDR3 nucleotide sequence: TGTGCCAGCAGCCAATTCTACAGGGGGCTTACCTACGAGCAGTACTTC. This chain joins TRBV14 and TRBJ2-7; 9 positions match TRBD1. This CDR3 has 16 residues. Germline assignment: CDR1 SGHDN and CDR2 FVKESK. Trimming cost V 2 bases and J 2 bases; bases outside gene matches: 7. The full variable domain, in which reference TRBV14 and TRBJ2-7 provide the parts outside the CDR3, is EAGVTQFPSHSVIEKGQTVTLRCDPISGHDNLYWYRRVMGKEIKFLLHFVKESKQDESGMPNNRFLAERTGGTYSTLKVQPAELEDSGVYFCASSQFYRGLTYEQYFGPGTRLTVT.

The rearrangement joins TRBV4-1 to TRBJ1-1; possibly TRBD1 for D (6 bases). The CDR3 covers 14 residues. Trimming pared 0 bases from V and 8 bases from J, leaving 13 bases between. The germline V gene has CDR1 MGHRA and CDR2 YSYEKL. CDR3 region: CASSQEHQTGEAFF. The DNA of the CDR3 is TGCGCCAGCAGCCAAGAGCACCAAACAGGGGAAGCTTTCTTT.

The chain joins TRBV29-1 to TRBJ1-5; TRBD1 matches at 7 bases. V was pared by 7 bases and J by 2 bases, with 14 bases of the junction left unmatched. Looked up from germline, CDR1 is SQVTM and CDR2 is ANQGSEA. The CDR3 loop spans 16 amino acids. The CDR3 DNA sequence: TGCAGCGACAAAAACAGGGGTCACTGGGGCAATCAGCCCCAGCATTTT. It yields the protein CSDKNRGHWGNQPQHF.

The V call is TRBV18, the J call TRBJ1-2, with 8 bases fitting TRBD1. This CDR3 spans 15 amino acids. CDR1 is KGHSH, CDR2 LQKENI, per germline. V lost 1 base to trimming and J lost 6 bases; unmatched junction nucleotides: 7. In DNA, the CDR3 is TGTGCCAGCTCACCACGCTCGGGACAGGAGCATGGCTACACCTTC. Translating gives CASSPRSGQEHGYTF.

The CDR3 nucleotides read TGTGCCAGCAGCTTAATACAGGACGCCTATGGCTACACCTTC. This gives the protein CASSLIQDAYGYTF. The rearrangement uses TRBV7-8 and TRBJ1-2; D might be TRBD1 (5 bases). Trimming took 2 bases from V and 4 from J, leaving 11 bases between them. The germline V gene encodes CDR1 SGHVS and CDR2 FQNEAQ. This CDR3 is built from 14 residues.

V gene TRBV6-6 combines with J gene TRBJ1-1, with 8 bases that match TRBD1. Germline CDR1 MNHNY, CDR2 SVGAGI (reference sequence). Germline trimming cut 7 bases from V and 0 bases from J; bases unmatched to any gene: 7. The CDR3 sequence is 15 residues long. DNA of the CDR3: TGTGCCAGCAACGGACAGGGCACTGTGAACACTGAAGCTTTCTTT. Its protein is CASNGQGTVNTEAFF.

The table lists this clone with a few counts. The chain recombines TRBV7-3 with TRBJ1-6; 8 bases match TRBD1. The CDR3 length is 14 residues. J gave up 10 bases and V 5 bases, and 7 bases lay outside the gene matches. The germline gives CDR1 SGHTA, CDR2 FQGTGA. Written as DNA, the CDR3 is TGTGCCAGCAGCCGGACAGGGAACAGATCACCCCTCCACTTT. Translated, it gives CASSRTGNRSPLHF.

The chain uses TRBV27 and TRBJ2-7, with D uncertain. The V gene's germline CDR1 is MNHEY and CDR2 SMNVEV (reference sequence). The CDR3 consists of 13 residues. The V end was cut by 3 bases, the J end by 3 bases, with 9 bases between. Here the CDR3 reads CASSLALRYEQYF. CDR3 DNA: TGTGCCAGCAGTTTGGCCCTCCGCTACGAGCAGTACTTC.

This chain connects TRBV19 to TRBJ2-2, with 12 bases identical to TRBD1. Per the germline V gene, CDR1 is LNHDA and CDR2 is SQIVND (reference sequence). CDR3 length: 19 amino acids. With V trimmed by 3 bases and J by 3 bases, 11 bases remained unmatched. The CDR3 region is CASSIGRGTGGRDTGELFF. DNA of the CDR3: TGTGCCAGTAGTATTGGCCGCGGGACAGGGGGCCGGGACACCGGGGAGCTGTTTTTT.

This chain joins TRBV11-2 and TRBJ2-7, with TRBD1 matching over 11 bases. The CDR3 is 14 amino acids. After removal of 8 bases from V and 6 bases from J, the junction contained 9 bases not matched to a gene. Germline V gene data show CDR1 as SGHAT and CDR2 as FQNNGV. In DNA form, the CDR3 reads TGTGCCAGCGGCGGGGACAGGGGGTCACTCGAGCAGTACTTC. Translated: CASGGDRGSLEQYF.

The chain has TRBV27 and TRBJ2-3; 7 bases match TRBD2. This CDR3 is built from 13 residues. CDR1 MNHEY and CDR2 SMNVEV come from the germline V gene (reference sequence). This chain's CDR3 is CALGGGPTDTQYF. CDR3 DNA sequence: TGTGCTTTGGGCGGGGGTCCGACAGATACGCAGTATTTT.

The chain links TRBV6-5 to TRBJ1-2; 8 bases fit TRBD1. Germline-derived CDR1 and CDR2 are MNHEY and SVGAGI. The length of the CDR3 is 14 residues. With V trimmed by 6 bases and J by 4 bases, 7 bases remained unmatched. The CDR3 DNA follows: TGTGCCAGCAGGCCTGACAGGGGCATCTATGGCTACACCTTC. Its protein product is CASRPDRGIYGYTF.

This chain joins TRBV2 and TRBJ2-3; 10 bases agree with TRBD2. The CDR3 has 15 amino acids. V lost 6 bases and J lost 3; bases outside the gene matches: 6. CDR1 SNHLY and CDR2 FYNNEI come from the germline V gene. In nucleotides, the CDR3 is TGTGCCAGCAGGCCCGTAGCGGGGGGTACAGATACGCAGTATTTT. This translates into CASRPVAGGTDTQYF.

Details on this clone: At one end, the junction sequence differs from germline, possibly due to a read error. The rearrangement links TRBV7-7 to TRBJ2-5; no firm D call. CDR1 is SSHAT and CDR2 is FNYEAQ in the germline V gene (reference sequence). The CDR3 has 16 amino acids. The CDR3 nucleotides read TGTGCTAGCAGCTTAGTAGCCAGTGCTAAAAAAGAGACCCAGTACTTC. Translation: CASSLVASAKKETQYF.